This T cell receptor beta chain emerged from a study of regulatory T cells in long-lasting Graves disease. This clonotype was counted between two and nine times. Its antigen remains unidentified. Germline V gene sequence: CDR1 MNHEY, CDR2 SVGAGI. The CDR3 has 16 amino acids. V was trimmed by 4 bases and J by 1 base, leaving 11 bases between them. Points from the study as a whole: Patients with persistent disease showed a bias toward TRBV28, TRBJ1-2 and TRBJ2-5.

Time point described: persistent/refractory GD, antithyroid drugs over 5 years with positive TRAb. TCR sequences were obtained from RNA taken from PBMCs. To make TCR beta libraries, researchers used iRepertoire HTBI primers and Arm-PCR of CDR3 regions. Via MiXCR, TCRdb re-called the multiplex PCR reads, giving one row per CDR3 protein. The table records 400,000 to 450,000 distinct CDR3 sequences, around a quarter of them present only once. This receptor was obtained from a female donor with Graves disease. This chain links TRBV6-5 with TRBJ1-6; D gene ambiguous. This material consisted of peripheral blood mononuclear cells (PBMCs), taken when the disease was refractory, from a patient treated with antithyroid drugs. CDR3: CASSSLGVSYNSPLHF. For the CDR3, the DNA is TGTGCCAGCAGTTCCCTCGGGGTGTCCTATAATTCACCCCTCCACTTT.